This T cell receptor (beta chain) is drawn from a study of blood T cell repertoires in COVID-19. Original processing methods: Scientists estimated how many nucleated cells there were by amplifying reference gene primers. This table comes from immunoSEQ multiplex PCR, and its TCRdb copy is limited to in-frame clones, with some not included. That table is the source of V, J and clone size, and D and trimming were worked out from the DNA. This sample yields roughly 170,000 clones, of which 83% are seen a single time; approximately 4% belongs to the top ten. The table lists this clone with a few counts. V was clipped by 6 bases and J by 7 bases, with 22 bases between them. Germline V CDR1 and CDR2: MDHEN, SYDVKM. The CDR3 runs to 17 residues. All recovered Cohort 3 donors got two negative PCRs, got clearance, or saw symptom resolution.

Source material: PBMCs or T cells enriched from blood (not recorded which). The receptor was derived from a woman aged 50 to 60 who had recovered from COVID-19. The chain carries TRBV28 and TRBJ1-6, with D hard to call. CDR3 nucleotide sequence: TGTGCCAGCAGACGTTCGCGGGTTCGGGTTATGAATTCACCCCTCCACTTT. Residues: CASRRSRVRVMNSPLHF.